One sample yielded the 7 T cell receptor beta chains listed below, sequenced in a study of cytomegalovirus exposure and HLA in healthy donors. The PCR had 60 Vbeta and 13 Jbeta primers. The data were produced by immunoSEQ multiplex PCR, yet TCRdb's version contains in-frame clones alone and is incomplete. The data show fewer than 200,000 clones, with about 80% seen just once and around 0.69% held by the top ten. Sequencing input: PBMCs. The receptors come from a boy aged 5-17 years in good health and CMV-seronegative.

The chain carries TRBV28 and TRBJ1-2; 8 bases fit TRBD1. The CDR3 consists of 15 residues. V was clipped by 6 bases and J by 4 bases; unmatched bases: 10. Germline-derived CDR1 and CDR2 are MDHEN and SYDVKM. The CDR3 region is CASRGQDLYFYGYTF. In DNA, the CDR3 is TGTGCCAGCAGGGGACAGGACCTTTACTTCTATGGCTACACCTTC.

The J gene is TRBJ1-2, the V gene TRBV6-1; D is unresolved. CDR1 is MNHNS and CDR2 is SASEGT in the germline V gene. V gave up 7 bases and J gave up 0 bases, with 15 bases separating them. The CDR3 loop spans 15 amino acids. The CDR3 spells CASNGRQNPNYGYTF. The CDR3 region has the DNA TGTGCCAGCAATGGGAGGCAGAACCCTAACTATGGCTACACCTTC.

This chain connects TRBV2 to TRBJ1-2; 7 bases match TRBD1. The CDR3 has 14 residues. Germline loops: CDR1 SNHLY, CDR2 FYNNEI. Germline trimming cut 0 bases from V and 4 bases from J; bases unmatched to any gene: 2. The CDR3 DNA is TGTGCCAGCAGTGAAGCGGGACAGTCCTATGGCTACACCTTC. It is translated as CASSEAGQSYGYTF.

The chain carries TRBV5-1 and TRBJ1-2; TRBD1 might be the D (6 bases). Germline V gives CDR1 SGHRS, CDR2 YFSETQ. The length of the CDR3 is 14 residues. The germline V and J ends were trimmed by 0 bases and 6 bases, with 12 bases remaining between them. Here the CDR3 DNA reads TGCGCCAGCAGCTTGGAGGCAGGGGCGGATGGCTACACCTTC. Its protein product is CASSLEAGADGYTF.

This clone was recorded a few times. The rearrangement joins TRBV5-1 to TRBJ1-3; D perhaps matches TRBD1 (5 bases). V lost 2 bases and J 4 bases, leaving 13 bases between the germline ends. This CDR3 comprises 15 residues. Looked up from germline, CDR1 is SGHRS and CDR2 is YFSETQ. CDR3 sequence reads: CASSLRQGEGNTIYF. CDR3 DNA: TGCGCCAGCAGCTTAAGGCAGGGCGAAGGAAACACCATATATTTT.

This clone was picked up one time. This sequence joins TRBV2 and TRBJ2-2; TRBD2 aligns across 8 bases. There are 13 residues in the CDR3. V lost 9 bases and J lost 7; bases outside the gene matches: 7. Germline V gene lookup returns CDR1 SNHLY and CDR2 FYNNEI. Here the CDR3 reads CARTGGPGGELFF. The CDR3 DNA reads TGTGCCAGGACGGGGGGGCCCGGCGGGGAGCTGTTTTTT.

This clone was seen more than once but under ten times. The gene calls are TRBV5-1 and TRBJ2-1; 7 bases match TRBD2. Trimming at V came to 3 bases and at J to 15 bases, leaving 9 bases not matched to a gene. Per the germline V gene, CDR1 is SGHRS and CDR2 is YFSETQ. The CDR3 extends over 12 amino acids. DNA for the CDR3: TGCGCCAGCAGCTACCAGCGGGGCCCCCGGTTCTTC. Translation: CASSYQRGPRFF.